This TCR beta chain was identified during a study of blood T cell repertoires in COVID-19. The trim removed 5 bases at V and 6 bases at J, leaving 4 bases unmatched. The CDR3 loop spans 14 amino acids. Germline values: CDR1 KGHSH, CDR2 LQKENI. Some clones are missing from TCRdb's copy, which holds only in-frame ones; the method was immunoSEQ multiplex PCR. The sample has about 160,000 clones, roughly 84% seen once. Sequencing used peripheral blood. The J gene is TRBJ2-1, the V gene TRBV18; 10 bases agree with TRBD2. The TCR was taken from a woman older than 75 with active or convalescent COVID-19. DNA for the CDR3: TGTGCCAGCTCAACCTCTAGCGGGAGCAATGAGCAGTTCTTC. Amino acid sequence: CASSTSSGSNEQFF.